This T cell receptor beta chain was identified during a study of cytomegalovirus exposure and HLA in healthy donors. General study points: Cytomegalovirus-associated status was assigned to roughly 160 TCR beta chains. Evidence from a later analysis indicated that most CMV-associated TCR beta chains looked HLA-restricted.

V was pared by 4 bases and J by 6 bases, with 2 bases of the junction left unmatched. CDR3 length: 13 amino acids. CDR1 is SGDLS, CDR2 YYNGEE, per germline. In the case of this clone: Its antigen remains unidentified.

PCR amplification relied on 60 Vbeta primers (plus 13 Jbeta primers). Sequencing used immunoSEQ multiplex PCR; TCRdb keeps in-frame clones, though not all of them. The sample consists of 200,000 to 250,000 clones, almost 80% of them appearing once. The rearrangement links TRBV9 to TRBJ2-1; 9 bases line up with TRBD2. This clonotype originated in a male donor in good health and CMV-seronegative. Specimen: PBMCs. The CDR3 nucleotides read TGTGCCAGCAGCAAACTAGCGGGCAATGAGCAGTTCTTC. Translation gives CASSKLAGNEQFF.